This T cell receptor (beta chain) was recovered during a study of blood T cell repertoires in COVID-19. The repertoire was sequenced with immunoSEQ multiplex PCR; TCRdb's copy has only in-frame clones and lacks some. This repertoire shows under 85,000 clones, more than 70% found once; its top ten account for around 36%. This clone has a handful of counts. V was clipped by 5 bases and J by 8 bases, with 16 bases between them. Germline-derived CDR1 and CDR2 are SGHDT and YYEEEE. This CDR3 comprises 13 residues. The source material was peripheral blood. The V gene is TRBV5-6, the J gene TRBJ1-2; D may be TRBD1 (5 bases). This clonotype was sampled from a man aged 80 or over with active or convalescent COVID-19. In DNA, the CDR3 is TGTGCCAGCAGACCGTTTCAGGGTGAAGGCTACACCTTC. Encoded protein: CASRPFQGEGYTF. Variable domain in full (rest from reference TRBV5-6 and TRBJ1-2): DAGVTQSPTHLIKTRGQQVTLRCSPKSGHDTVSWYQQALGQGPQFIFQYYEEEERQRGNFPDRFSGHQFPNYSSELNVNALLLGDSALYLCASRPFQGEGYTFGSGTRLTVV.